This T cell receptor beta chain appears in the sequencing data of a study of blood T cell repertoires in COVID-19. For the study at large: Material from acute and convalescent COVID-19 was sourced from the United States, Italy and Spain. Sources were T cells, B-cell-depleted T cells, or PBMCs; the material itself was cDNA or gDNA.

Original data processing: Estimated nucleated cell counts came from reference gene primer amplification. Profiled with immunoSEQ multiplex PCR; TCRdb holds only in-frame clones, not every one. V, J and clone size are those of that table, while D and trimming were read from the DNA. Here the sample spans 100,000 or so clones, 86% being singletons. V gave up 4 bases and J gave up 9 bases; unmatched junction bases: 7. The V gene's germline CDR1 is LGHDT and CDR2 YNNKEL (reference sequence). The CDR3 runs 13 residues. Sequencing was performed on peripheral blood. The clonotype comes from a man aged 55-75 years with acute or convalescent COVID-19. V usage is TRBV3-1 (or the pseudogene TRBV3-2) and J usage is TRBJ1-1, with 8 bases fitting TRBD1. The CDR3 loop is CASSRRSGGKAFF. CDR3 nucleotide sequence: TGTGCCAGCAGCCGAAGATCAGGGGGCAAAGCTTTCTTT.